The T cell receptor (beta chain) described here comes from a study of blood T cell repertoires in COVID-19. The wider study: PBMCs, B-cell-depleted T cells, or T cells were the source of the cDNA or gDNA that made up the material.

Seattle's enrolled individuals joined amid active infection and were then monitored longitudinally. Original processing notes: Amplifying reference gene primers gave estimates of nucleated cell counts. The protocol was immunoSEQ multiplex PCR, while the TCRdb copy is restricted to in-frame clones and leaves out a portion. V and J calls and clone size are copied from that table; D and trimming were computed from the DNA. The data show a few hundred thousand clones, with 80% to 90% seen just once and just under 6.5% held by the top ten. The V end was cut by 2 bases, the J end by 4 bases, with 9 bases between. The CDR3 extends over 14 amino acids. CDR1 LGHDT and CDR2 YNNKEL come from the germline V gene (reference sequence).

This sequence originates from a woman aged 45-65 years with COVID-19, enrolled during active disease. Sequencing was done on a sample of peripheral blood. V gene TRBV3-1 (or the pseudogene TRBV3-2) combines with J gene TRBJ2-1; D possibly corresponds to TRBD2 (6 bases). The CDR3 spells CASSQFGGYNEQFF. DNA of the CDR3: TGTGCCAGCAGCCAATTCGGGGGATACAATGAGCAGTTCTTC.